A single sample gave rise to the 26 T cell receptor beta chains below, sequenced in a study of PD-L1 blockade in urothelial cancer. Time point in this sample: peripheral blood 6 weeks after treatment start. TCRdb keeps only in-frame clones here, not all; method: immunoSEQ multiplex PCR. This table holds tens of thousands of clones, approximately 81% found once. The source was PBMCs, collected around atezolizumab (anti-PD-L1) treatment. Source of these receptors: a man between 65 and 79 years old with urothelial cancer.

The chain uses TRBV6-5 and TRBJ1-1; D perhaps matches TRBD1 (6 bases). The CDR3 covers 14 residues. Deletions cut 6 bases from V and 2 bases from J, with 13 bases between. Germline V gene lookup returns CDR1 MNHEY and CDR2 SVGAGI. The CDR3 is CASSLGHPNTEAFF. DNA for the CDR3: TGTGCCAGCAGCCTGGGACACCCCAACACTGAAGCTTTCTTT.

This clone was counted only a few times. V and J are TRBV5-6 and TRBJ2-3; tentatively, D is TRBD1 (6 bases). Looked up from germline, CDR1 is SGHDT and CDR2 is YYEEEE. The V and J ends lost 1 base and 4 bases respectively, with 10 bases between them. The CDR3 has 14 residues. CDR3 sequence (DNA): TGTGCCAGCAGCTTGCAGGGGCCGGCAGATACGCAGTATTTT. This gives the protein CASSLQGPADTQYF.

The chain carries TRBV4-2 and TRBJ2-3, with 8 positions matching TRBD1. Germline V gene data show CDR1 as LGHNA and CDR2 as YNFKEQ. The CDR3 length is 16 residues. Unmatched junction bases numbered 7, after V lost 4 bases and J lost 1 base. CDR3 residues: CASSPTPGGGTDTQYF. The DNA for the CDR3 is TGTGCCAGCAGCCCTACCCCAGGGGGCGGCACAGATACGCAGTATTTT.

This sequence joins TRBV20-1 and TRBJ1-2; 7 bases are a match to TRBD1. This CDR3 spans 11 amino acids. Germline CDR1 is DFQATT and CDR2 is SNEGSKA (reference sequence). V gave up 7 bases and J gave up 8 bases; unmatched junction bases: 7. This CDR3 reads CSGRTGEGYTF. CDR3 nucleotide sequence: TGCAGTGGCCGCACAGGGGAGGGCTACACCTTC.

This rearrangement joins TRBV7-8 to TRBJ2-1, with 11 bases that match TRBD1. Germline lookup yields CDR1 SGHVS and CDR2 FQNEAQ. J was trimmed by 2 bases and V by 5 bases; bases with no gene match: 2. The CDR3 is 15 residues long. CDR3 sequence reads: CASSEGQGAYNEQFF. The CDR3 DNA reads as TGTGCCAGCAGCGAGGGACAGGGGGCCTACAATGAGCAGTTCTTC.

Of note for this clone: A junction end diverges from the germline sequence, so it may reflect a read error. This chain connects TRBV9 to TRBJ2-3, with 7 nucleotides matching TRBD1. Germline CDR1 SGDLS, CDR2 YYNGEE. There are 14 residues in the CDR3. The CDR3 nucleotides are TGTACCAGCAGCTTACGGACAGGCGTAGATACGCAGTATTTT. Protein sequence: CTSSLRTGVDTQYF.

This chain uses TRBV30 with TRBJ2-7; TRBD2 matches at 14 bases. V trimming: 0 bases; J trimming: 6 bases; junction bases outside the gene matches: 13. The germline V gene encodes CDR1 GTSNPN and CDR2 SVGIG (reference sequence). This CDR3 has 18 amino acids. The CDR3 is CAWSVRGTGLAGVSEQYF. CDR3 in DNA: TGTGCCTGGAGTGTAAGGGGAACGGGACTAGCGGGAGTTTCCGAGCAGTACTTC.

This clone was observed a single time. The chain couples TRBV5-8 to TRBJ2-1; D remains unclear. Germline assignment: CDR1 SGHTS and CDR2 YDEGEE. V was pared by 1 base and J by 7 bases, with 12 bases between. The CDR3 runs to 14 residues. Here the CDR3 DNA reads TGTGCCAGCAGCTTGTTGTCCGGTTATAATGAGCAGTTCTTC. Residues: CASSLLSGYNEQFF.

The V and J genes are TRBV7-3 and TRBJ2-1; 7 bases are a match to TRBD1. The ends lost 5 bases at V and 12 bases at J; junction bases unmatched: 13. CDR3 length: 14 residues. CDR1 and CDR2 from the germline V gene are SGHTA and FQGTGA. CDR3 sequence (DNA): TGTGCCAGCAGCCTCCCCGGCGACCCAGGGGGGCAGTTCTTC. Its protein is CASSLPGDPGGQFF.

This chain uses TRBV18 with TRBJ2-3; 9 bases map to TRBD2. The germline V gene encodes CDR1 KGHSH and CDR2 LQKENI. The J segment lost 0 bases and the V segment lost 0 bases, leaving 4 bases of the junction unmatched. There are 17 residues in the CDR3. The CDR3 protein is CASSPPVLAGSTDTQYF. As DNA, the CDR3 is TGTGCCAGCTCACCACCGGTGCTAGCGGGGAGCACAGATACGCAGTATTTT. The complete variable domain, with remaining parts taken from reference TRBV18 and TRBJ2-3, reads NAGVMQNPRHLVRRRGQEARLRCSPMKGHSHVYWYRQLPEEGLKFMVYLQKENIIDESGMPKERFSAEFPKEGPSILRIQQVVRGDSAAYFCASSPPVLAGSTDTQYFGPGTRLTVL.

The gene calls are TRBV27 and TRBJ2-3, with 10 bases lining up with TRBD2. CDR3 size: 13 residues. The junction had 0 bases not matched to a gene; V was cut back by 8 bases and J by 1 base. Germline assignment: CDR1 MNHEY and CDR2 SMNVEV (reference sequence). The CDR3 DNA is TGTGCCAGCGGGACTAGCGGCACAGATACGCAGTATTTT. Protein: CASGTSGTDTQYF.

This clone was picked up one time. The rearrangement uses TRBV7-9 and TRBJ1-1, with D maybe TRBD1 (6 bases). Germline CDR1 reads SEHNR; CDR2 reads FQNEAQ (reference sequence). Trimming left V 5 bases short and J 1 base short, with 14 bases between. There are 15 residues in the CDR3. CDR3 nucleotide sequence: TGTGCCAGCAGCACGGTACAGGGAAAGAACACTGAAGCTTTCTTT. Protein product: CASSTVQGKNTEAFF.

The CDR3 region has the DNA TGTGCCAGCAGCGTAGATCTAGCGGGAGGAACAGATACGCAGTATTTT. Protein: CASSVDLAGGTDTQYF. The chain joins TRBV9 to TRBJ2-3, with TRBD2 identical over 11 bases. The CDR3 sequence is 16 residues long. Trimming cost V 0 bases and J 3 bases; bases outside gene matches: 3. Germline V gene lookup returns CDR1 SGDLS and CDR2 YYNGEE.

This sequence joins TRBV4-3 and TRBJ1-2; tentatively, D is TRBD1 (5 bases). This CDR3 spans 16 amino acids. In germline, CDR1 is LGHNA, CDR2 YSLEER. Between the trimmed V and J ends, which lost 2 bases and 0 bases, there was a span of 13 bases. The CDR3 loop is CASSQSWQTANYGYTF. CDR3 sequence (DNA): TGCGCCAGCAGCCAAAGTTGGCAGACAGCTAACTATGGCTACACCTTC.

The gene calls are TRBV30 and TRBJ1-1; D uncertain. Germline values: CDR1 GTSNPN, CDR2 SVGIG (reference sequence). CDR3 size: 15 residues. V was shortened by 0 bases and J by 0 bases, with 11 bases between the two germline ends. CDR3: CAWSVYKTMNTEAFF. The CDR3 coding sequence is TGTGCCTGGAGTGTTTACAAAACAATGAACACTGAAGCTTTCTTT. Full variable domain (rest looked up from reference TRBV30 and TRBJ1-1): SQTIHQWPATLVQPVGSPLSLECTVEGTSNPNLYWYRQAAGRGLQLLFYSVGIGQISSEVPQNLSASRPQDRQFILSSKKLLLSDSGFYLCAWSVYKTMNTEAFFGQGTRLTVV.

The CDR3 spells CASSIGWDTEQYF. The CDR3 DNA sequence: TGTGCCAGTAGTATAGGCTGGGACACTGAGCAGTACTTC. The V call is TRBV19, the J call TRBJ2-7; D might be TRBD1 (6 bases). V gave up 1 base and J gave up 7 bases, with 11 bases separating them. This CDR3 has 13 residues. The germline gives CDR1 LNHDA, CDR2 SQIVND (reference sequence). Variable domain in full (rest from reference TRBV19 and TRBJ2-7): DGGITQSPKYLFRKEGQNVTLSCEQNLNHDAMYWYRQDPGQGLRLIYYSQIVNDFQKGDIAEGYSVSREKKESFPLTVTSAQKNPTAFYLCASSIGWDTEQYFGPGTRLTVT.

Written as DNA, the CDR3 is TGTGCCAGCAGCCTCTACCCAAGGAGGGGGCGAATTTCTGGGGCCAACGTCCTGACTTTC. It yields the protein CASSLYPRRGRISGANVLTF. The chain joins TRBV14 to TRBJ2-6; D is perhaps TRBD1 (7 bases). The CDR3 contains 20 residues. Trimming took 4 bases from V and 1 from J, leaving 23 bases between them. CDR1 and CDR2 from the germline V gene are SGHDN and FVKESK.

This clone was seen more than once but under ten times. The V call is TRBV2, the J call TRBJ2-7; TRBD2 agrees at 8 bases. CDR3 length equals 15 residues. Per germline, CDR1 SNHLY and CDR2 FYNNEI. The V and J ends lost 2 bases and 0 bases, in that order; junction bases with no gene match: 3. CDR3 sequence: CASSERLASSYEQYF. The CDR3 DNA sequence: TGTGCCAGCAGTGAAAGACTAGCGAGCTCCTACGAGCAGTACTTC.

The J gene is TRBJ2-1, the V gene TRBV11-2; D is uncertain. The CDR3 has 12 residues. Deletions cut 8 bases from V and 3 bases from J, with 8 bases between. CDR1 is SGHAT and CDR2 is FQNNGV in the germline V gene. The CDR3 nucleotides read TGTGCCAGCGGAGCGTTCTACAATGAGCAGTTCTTC. Translated, it gives CASGAFYNEQFF.

The rearrangement uses TRBV2 and TRBJ2-5; possible D gene TRBD1, 6 bases. CDR3 length equals 12 residues. V lost 8 bases to trimming and J lost 2 bases, with 9 bases between them. The germline V gene has CDR1 SNHLY and CDR2 FYNNEI. CDR3 protein: CASRTEQETQYF. CDR3 DNA sequence: TGTGCCAGCCGGACAGAGCAAGAGACCCAGTACTTC.

This chain links TRBV13 with TRBJ2-7, with 8 bases matching TRBD2. CDR1 PRHDT and CDR2 FYEKMQ come from the germline V gene (reference sequence). V trimming: 0 bases; J trimming: 2 bases; junction bases outside the gene matches: 9. CDR3 length: 17 amino acids. CDR3: CASSLGLWSSGAYEQYF. The CDR3 region has the DNA TGTGCCAGCAGCTTAGGCCTATGGAGTAGCGGGGCCTACGAGCAGTACTTC.

This clone was counted a few times. The V call is TRBV6-6, the J call TRBJ2-7, with D perhaps matching TRBD2 (6 bases). The CDR3 length is 14 residues. From germline, CDR1 is MNHNY and CDR2 SVGAGI (reference sequence). V gave up 0 bases and J gave up 7 bases, with 13 bases separating them. CDR3 bases: TGTGCCAGCAGTTACTCCGGGACTTCCGGAGAGCAGTACTTC. This gives the protein CASSYSGTSGEQYF.

The CDR3: CASSQGAPRDSGNTIYF. CDR3 nucleotide sequence: TGCGCCAGCAGCCAGGGTGCCCCCAGGGACTCTGGAAACACCATATATTTT. V and J are TRBV4-3 and TRBJ1-3, with D possibly being TRBD1 (5 bases). The V end lost 3 bases, the J end lost 0 bases, and 15 bases lay between the germline ends. The CDR3 has 17 residues. Germline CDR1 is LGHNA and CDR2 is YSLEER.

The chain links TRBV19 to TRBJ1-5; TRBD1 aligns across 8 bases. Germline assignment: CDR1 LNHDA and CDR2 SQIVND (reference sequence). V shed 5 bases and J 6 bases; nucleotides not matched to a gene: 3. This CDR3 has 13 residues. The CDR3 sequence is CASSPDRAQPQHF. In nucleotides, the CDR3 is TGTGCCAGTAGTCCGGACAGGGCTCAGCCCCAGCATTTT.

The rearrangement uses TRBV28 and TRBJ2-2; D gene uncertain. Germline CDR1 is MDHEN and CDR2 is SYDVKM. V shed 4 bases and J shed 1 base, with 4 bases lying between them. There are 13 residues in the CDR3. CDR3 nucleotide sequence: TGTGCCAGCAGTTACAGGAACACCGGGGAGCTGTTTTTT. Translated: CASSYRNTGELFF.

The chain couples TRBV19 to TRBJ2-2, with a weak D call TRBD2 (5 bases). With 5 bases removed from V and 14 bases from J, the gap between germline ends came to 18 bases. The CDR3 consists of 13 residues. Per germline, CDR1 LNHDA and CDR2 SQIVND (reference sequence). CDR3 sequence (DNA): TGTGCCAGTAGTCCTCGATGGGAGTGGGTACTGTTTTTT. Amino acid sequence: CASSPRWEWVLFF.